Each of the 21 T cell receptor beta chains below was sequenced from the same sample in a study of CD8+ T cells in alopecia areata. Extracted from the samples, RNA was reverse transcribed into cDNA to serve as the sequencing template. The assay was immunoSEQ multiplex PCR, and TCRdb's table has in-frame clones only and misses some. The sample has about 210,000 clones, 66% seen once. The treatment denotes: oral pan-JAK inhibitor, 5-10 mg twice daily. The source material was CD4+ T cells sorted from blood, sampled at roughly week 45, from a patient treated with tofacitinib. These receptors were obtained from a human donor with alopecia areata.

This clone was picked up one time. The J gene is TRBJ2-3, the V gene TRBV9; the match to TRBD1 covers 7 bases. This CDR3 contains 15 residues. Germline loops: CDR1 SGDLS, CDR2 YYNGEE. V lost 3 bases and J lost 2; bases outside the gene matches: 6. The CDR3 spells CASSERDRVTDTQYF. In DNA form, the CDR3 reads TGTGCCAGCAGCGAGAGGGACAGAGTCACAGATACGCAGTATTTT. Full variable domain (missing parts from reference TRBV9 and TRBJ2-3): DSGVTQTPKHLITATGQRVTLRCSPRSGDLSVYWYQQSLDQGLQFLIQYYNGEERAKGNILERFSAQQFPDLHSELNLSSLELGDSALYFCASSERDRVTDTQYFGPGTRLTVL.

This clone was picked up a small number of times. The CDR3 here is CSVDGGTVGTEAFF. CDR3 coding DNA: TGCAGCGTTGACGGAGGGACGGTGGGGACTGAAGCTTTCTTT. The chain carries TRBV29-1 and TRBJ1-1; weak D call: TRBD1 (5 bases). This CDR3 is 14 amino acids long. V shed 3 bases and J shed 5 bases, with 16 bases lying between them. The germline gives CDR1 SQVTM, CDR2 ANQGSEA.

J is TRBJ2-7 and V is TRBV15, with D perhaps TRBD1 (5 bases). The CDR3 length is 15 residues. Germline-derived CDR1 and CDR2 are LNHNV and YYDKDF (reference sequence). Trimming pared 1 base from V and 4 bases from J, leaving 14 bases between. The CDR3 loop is CATSRGGATGYEQYF. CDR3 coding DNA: TGTGCCACCAGCAGAGGTGGGGCAACGGGTTACGAGCAGTACTTC.

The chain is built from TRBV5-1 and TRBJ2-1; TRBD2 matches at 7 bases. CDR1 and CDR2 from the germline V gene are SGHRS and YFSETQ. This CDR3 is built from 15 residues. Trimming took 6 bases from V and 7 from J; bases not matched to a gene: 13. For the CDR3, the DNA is TGCGCCAGCACTAACCGTCCAGCGGGGCTAAATGAGCAGTTCTTC. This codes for CASTNRPAGLNEQFF.

The CDR3 loop is CSVERRSTEAFF. The DNA of the CDR3 is TGCAGCGTTGAAAGGCGCAGCACTGAAGCTTTCTTT. The J gene is TRBJ1-1, the V gene TRBV29-1; D uncertain. CDR3 length equals 12 residues. The germline V gene encodes CDR1 SQVTM and CDR2 ANQGSEA. Trimming pared 2 bases from V and 4 bases from J, leaving 8 bases between.

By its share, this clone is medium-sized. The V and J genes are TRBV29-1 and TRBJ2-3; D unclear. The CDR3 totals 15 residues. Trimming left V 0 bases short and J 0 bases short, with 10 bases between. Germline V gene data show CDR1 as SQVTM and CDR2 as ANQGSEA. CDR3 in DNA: TGCAGCGTTGAAGAAGTCGCAGCTAGCACAGATACGCAGTATTTT. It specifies CSVEEVAASTDTQYF.

The CDR3 loop reads CASSRGRDYGYTF. CDR3 DNA sequence: TGCGCCAGCAGCCGGGGCAGGGACTATGGCTACACCTTC. The rearrangement links TRBV5-1 to TRBJ1-2; weak D call: TRBD1 (5 bases). Trimming cost V 4 bases and J 3 bases, with 10 bases left between them. This CDR3 comprises 13 residues. CDR1 is SGHRS and CDR2 is YFSETQ in the germline V gene.

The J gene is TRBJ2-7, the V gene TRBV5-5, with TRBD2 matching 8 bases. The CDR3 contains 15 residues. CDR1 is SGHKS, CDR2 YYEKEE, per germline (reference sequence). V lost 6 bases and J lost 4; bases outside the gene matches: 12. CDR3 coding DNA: TGTGCCAGCATCCTCGACGGCGGGGGGATGTACGAGCAGTACTTC. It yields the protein CASILDGGGMYEQYF.

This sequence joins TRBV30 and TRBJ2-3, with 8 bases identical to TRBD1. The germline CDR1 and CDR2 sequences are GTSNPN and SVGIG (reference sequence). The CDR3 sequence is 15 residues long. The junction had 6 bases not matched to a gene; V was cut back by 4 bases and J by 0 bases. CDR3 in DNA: TGTGCCTGGACTGGACAGGGTAGGAGCACAGATACGCAGTATTTT. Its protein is CAWTGQGRSTDTQYF.

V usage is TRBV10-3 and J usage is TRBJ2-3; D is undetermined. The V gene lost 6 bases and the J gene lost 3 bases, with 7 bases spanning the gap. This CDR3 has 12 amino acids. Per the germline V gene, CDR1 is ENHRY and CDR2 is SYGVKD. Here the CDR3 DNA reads TGTGCCATCAGCACAACGACAGATACGCAGTATTTT. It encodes CAISTTTDTQYF.

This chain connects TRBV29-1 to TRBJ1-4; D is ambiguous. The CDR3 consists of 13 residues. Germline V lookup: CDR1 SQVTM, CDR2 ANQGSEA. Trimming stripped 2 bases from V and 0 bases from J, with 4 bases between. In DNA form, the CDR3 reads TGCAGCGTTGAAACCACAACTAATGAAAAACTGTTTTTT. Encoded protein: CSVETTTNEKLFF.

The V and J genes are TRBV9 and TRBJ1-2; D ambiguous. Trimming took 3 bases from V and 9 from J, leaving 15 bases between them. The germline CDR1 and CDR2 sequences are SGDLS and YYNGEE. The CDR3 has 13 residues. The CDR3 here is CASSGPPFESYTF. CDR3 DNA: TGTGCCAGCAGCGGTCCCCCCTTCGAGAGCTACACCTTC. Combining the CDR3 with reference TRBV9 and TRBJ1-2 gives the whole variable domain DSGVTQTPKHLITATGQRVTLRCSPRSGDLSVYWYQQSLDQGLQFLIQYYNGEERAKGNILERFSAQQFPDLHSELNLSSLELGDSALYFCASSGPPFESYTFGSGTRLTVV.

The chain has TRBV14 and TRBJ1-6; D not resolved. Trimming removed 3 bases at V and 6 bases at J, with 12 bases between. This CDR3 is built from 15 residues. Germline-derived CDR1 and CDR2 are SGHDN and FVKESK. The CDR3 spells CASSQWRTVNSPLHF. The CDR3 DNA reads TGTGCCAGCAGCCAGTGGCGTACAGTTAATTCACCCCTCCACTTT.

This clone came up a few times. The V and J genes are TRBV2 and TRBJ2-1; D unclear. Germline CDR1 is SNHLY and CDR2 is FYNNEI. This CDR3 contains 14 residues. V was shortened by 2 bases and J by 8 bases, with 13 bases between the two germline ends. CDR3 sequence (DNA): TGTGCCAGCAGTGAAAGGGCTAGTCTACATGAGCAGTTCTTC. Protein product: CASSERASLHEQFF. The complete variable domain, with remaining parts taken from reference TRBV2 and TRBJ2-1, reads EPEVTQTPSHQVTQMGQEVILRCVPISNHLYFYWYRQILGQKVEFLVSFYNNEISEKSEIFDDQFSVERPDGSNFTLKIRSTKLEDSAMYFCASSERASLHEQFFGPGTRLTVL.

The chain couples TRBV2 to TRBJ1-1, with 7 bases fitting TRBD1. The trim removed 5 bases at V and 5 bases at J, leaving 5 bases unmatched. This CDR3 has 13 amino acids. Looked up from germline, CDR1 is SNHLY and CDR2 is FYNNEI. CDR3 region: CASSRGGGTEAFF. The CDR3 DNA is TGTGCCAGCAGTAGAGGGGGCGGGACTGAAGCTTTCTTT. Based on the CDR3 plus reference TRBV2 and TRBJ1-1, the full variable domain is EPEVTQTPSHQVTQMGQEVILRCVPISNHLYFYWYRQILGQKVEFLVSFYNNEISEKSEIFDDQFSVERPDGSNFTLKIRSTKLEDSAMYFCASSRGGGTEAFFGQGTRLTVV.

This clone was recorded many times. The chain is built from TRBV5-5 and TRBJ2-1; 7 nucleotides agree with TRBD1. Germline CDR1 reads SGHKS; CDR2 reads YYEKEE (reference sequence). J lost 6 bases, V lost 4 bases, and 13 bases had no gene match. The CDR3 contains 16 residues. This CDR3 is CASSVSQGILGNEQFF. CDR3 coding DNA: TGTGCCAGCAGCGTTTCACAGGGGATTTTAGGCAATGAGCAGTTCTTC.

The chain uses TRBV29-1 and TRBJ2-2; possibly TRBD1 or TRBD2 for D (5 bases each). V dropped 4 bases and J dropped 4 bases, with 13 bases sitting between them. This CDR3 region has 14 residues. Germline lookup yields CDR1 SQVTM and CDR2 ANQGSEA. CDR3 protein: CSVVGPTATGELFF. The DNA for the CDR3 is TGCAGCGTTGTGGGACCCACGGCCACCGGGGAGCTGTTTTTT.

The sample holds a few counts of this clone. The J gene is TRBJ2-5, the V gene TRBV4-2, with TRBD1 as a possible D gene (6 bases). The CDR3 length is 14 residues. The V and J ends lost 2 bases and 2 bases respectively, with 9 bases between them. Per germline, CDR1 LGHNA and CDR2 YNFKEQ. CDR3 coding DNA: TGTGCCAGCAGCCAACTACAGGGACAAGAGACCCAGTACTTC. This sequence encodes CASSQLQGQETQYF.

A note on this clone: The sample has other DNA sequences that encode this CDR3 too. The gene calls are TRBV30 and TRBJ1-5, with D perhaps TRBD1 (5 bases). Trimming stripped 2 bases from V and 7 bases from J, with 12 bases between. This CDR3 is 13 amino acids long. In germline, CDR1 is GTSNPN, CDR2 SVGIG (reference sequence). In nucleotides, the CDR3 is TGTGCCTGGAGTTCGGGTGGGGGACAGCCCCAGCATTTT. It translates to CAWSSGGGQPQHF.

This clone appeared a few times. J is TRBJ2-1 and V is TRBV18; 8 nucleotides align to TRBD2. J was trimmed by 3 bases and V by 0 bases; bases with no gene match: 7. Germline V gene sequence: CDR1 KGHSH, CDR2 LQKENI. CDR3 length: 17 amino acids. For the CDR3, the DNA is TGTGCCAGCTCACCACCGGAGCGGGGGATCCTCTACAATGAGCAGTTCTTC. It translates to CASSPPERGILYNEQFF.

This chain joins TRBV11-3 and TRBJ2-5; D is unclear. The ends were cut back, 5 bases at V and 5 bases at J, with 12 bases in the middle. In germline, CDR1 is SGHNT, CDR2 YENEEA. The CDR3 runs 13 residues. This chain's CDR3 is CASSDRPGETQYF. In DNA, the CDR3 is TGTGCCAGCAGCGACCGACCCGGGGAGACCCAGTACTTC.